These T cell receptor beta chains were read from a single sample in a study of beta chain features in type 1 diabetes. The table came from immunoSEQ multiplex PCR; TCRdb's copy has only in-frame clones and leaves some out. Here the sample spans roughly 290,000 clones, over 14% being singletons. Material: naive CD4+ T cells from blood. The source is a young man with type 1 diabetes. CDR3s include the opening cysteine and the closing phenylalanine or tryptophan. A D gene is named only where the DNA matches it firmly. Only part of the rows carry a size: once, few, many, or a class if the clone is expanded.

j_call d_call clone_size v_call cdr3_nt cdr3_aa
TRBJ2-1 TRBD2 NA TRBV14 TGTGCCAGCAGCCAAGAACTAGCGGGATACAATGAGCAGTTCTTC CASSQELAGYNEQFF
TRBJ2-5 NA NA TRBV29-1 TGCAGCGTCACTCATTCGGACAAAGAGACCCAGTACTTC CSVTHSDKETQYF
TRBJ1-2 TRBD1 few TRBV7-9 TGTGCCAGCAGCTACGGACAGGGGGCCTATAGCTACACCTTC CASSYGQGAYSYTF
TRBJ2-6 NA NA TRBV7-9 TGTGCCAGCAGCATAATAGCTGGGGCCAACGTCCTGACTTTC CASSIIAGANVLTF
TRBJ2-5 TRBD2 NA TRBV4-3 TGCGCCAGCAGCCAAGCCCTAGCGGGGGGAGAGACCCAGTACTTC CASSQALAGGETQYF
TRBJ2-3 TRBD2 few TRBV15 TGTGCCACCAGCAGAGGGACGACTAGCGGGTACACAGATACGCAGTATTTT CATSRGTTSGYTDTQYF
TRBJ1-2 TRBD1 few TRBV18 TGTGCCAGCTCACCTTCACAGGGGAACTATGGCTACACCTTC CASSPSQGNYGYTF
TRBJ2-5 NA few TRBV29-1 TGCAGCGTCGCCCGTACAGTCCAAGAGACCCAGTACTTC CSVARTVQETQYF
TRBJ2-4 TRBD1 few TRBV5-5 TGTGCCAGCAGCTTGGGGGACAGGGGATACCGCTACATTCAGTACTTC CASSLGDRGYRYIQYF
TRBJ2-1 NA few TRBV9 TGTGCCAGCAGCCCAGGGGCGGGGGCACACAATGAGCAGTTCTTC CASSPGAGAHNEQFF
TRBJ2-5 TRBD2 NA TRBV6-6 TGTGCCAGCAGTACCTATAGCGGGAGTGCCTCAGAGACCCAGTACTTC CASSTYSGSASETQYF
TRBJ1-1 NA few TRBV18 TGTGCCAGCTCAGCGGTGGTTCGCACTGAAGCTTTCTTT CASSAVVRTEAFF
TRBJ2-3 NA few TRBV15 TGTGCCACCAGCAGACTAGTGGGTACGCAGTATTTT CATSRLVGTQYF
TRBJ2-1 NA NA TRBV5-1 TGCGCCAGCAGCTTTACGCTAGGGGTATCCCTCAATGAGCAGTTCTTC CASSFTLGVSLNEQFF
TRBJ1-2 TRBD1 NA TRBV9 TGTGCCAGCAGCGAAAGACCGGGACAGGGGGACTATGGCTACACCTTC CASSERPGQGDYGYTF
TRBJ1-2 NA NA TRBV5-1 TGCGCCAGCAGCTCCGAGATGGGACGGCGAGGGGGTGGCTACACCTTC CASSSEMGRRGGGYTF
TRBJ2-1 TRBD2 few TRBV6-5 TGTGCCAGCAGTTACGGGACTAGCGCAAACAATGAGCAGTTCTTC CASSYGTSANNEQFF
TRBJ1-1 NA few TRBV6-4 TGTGCCAGCAGTGAACAGGGAGACACTGAAGCTTTCTTT CASSEQGDTEAFF
TRBJ2-2 TRBD2 NA TRBV4-1 TGCGCCAGCAGCCAAGCACTAGCGGAAGCGAACACCGGGGAGCTGTTTTTT CASSQALAEANTGELFF
TRBJ1-6 NA NA TRBV19 TGTGCCAGTAGTATGCGGGGGGCGGATTCACCCCTCCACTTT CASSMRGADSPLHF
TRBJ1-2 TRBD1 few TRBV9 TGTGCCAGCAGCACCGGGACAGGGGTCTATGGCTACACCTTC CASSTGTGVYGYTF
TRBJ2-7 NA NA TRBV25-1 TGTGCCAGCAGTGCCAACTACGAGCAGTACTTC CASSANYEQYF
TRBJ1-2 NA NA TRBV6-6 TGTGCCAGCAGCTCTAAGGAGCGAGGCTACACCTTC CASSSKERGYTF
TRBJ1-2 NA few TRBV30 TGTGCCTGGGGCCCCGGGAGCTACACCTTC CAWGPGSYTF
TRBJ2-3 NA few TRBV21-1 TGTGCCAGCAGTCCCTGGGACAGGGTCGGGGCAGATACGCAGTATTTT CASSPWDRVGADTQYF
TRBJ1-2 TRBD1 few TRBV25-1 TGTGCCAGCAGTGACAGCTCCAGGGGGCTGAGCTATGGCTACACCTTC CASSDSSRGLSYGYTF
TRBJ1-1 NA NA TRBV30 TGTGCCTGGAGTGGGGGGACACTGAACACTGAAGCTTTCTTT CAWSGGTLNTEAFF
TRBJ1-5 NA once TRBV27 TGTGCCAGCAGTACCCCTTTTTACAACAATCAGCCCCAGCATTTT CASSTPFYNNQPQHF
TRBJ1-2 TRBD1 NA TRBV27 TGTGCCAGCAGCCCGGACAGGGATTATGGCTACACCTTC CASSPDRDYGYTF
TRBJ2-1 TRBD2 few TRBV11-3 TGTGCCAGCGGGAGGGCCCCCAATGAGCAGTTCTTC CASGRAPNEQFF
TRBJ2-1 NA NA TRBV15 TGTGCCACCAGCAGAGGGTTCTTGGATGGATACCAGCGGGATGAGCAGTTCTTC CATSRGFLDGYQRDEQFF
TRBJ1-1 TRBD1 few TRBV18 TGTGCCAGCTCACCCCGGGACAGGGAGGCTTTCTTT CASSPRDREAFF
TRBJ2-7 TRBD2 NA TRBV25-1 TGTGCCAGCAGTGAATTGAGCGGGGGAAGCTCCTACGAGCAGTACTTC CASSELSGGSSYEQYF
TRBJ1-2 TRBD1 NA TRBV6-5 TGTGCCAGCAGTTACGGCGCGACAGGGGCCTTTCATGGCTACACCTTC CASSYGATGAFHGYTF
TRBJ2-7 NA few TRBV5-4 TGTGCCACAAGGGACTCGGGGGACGAGCAGTACTTC CATRDSGDEQYF
TRBJ1-5 NA NA TRBV2 TGTGCCAGCAGTGAACAGAGCAATCAGCCCCAGCATTTT CASSEQSNQPQHF
TRBJ2-1 TRBD2 NA TRBV7-2 TGTGCCAGCAGCTTAGTTCCTAGCGGGGGGCGACACAATGAGCAGTTCTTC CASSLVPSGGRHNEQFF
TRBJ2-5 TRBD2 NA TRBV9 TGTGCCAGCAGCGCGACTAGCGGGGTTGAGACCCAGTACTTC CASSATSGVETQYF
TRBJ2-5 NA NA TRBV28 TGTGCCAGCAATCACATCGGACTAAACCAAGAGACCCAGTACTTC CASNHIGLNQETQYF
TRBJ1-1 NA NA TRBV29-1 TGCAGCGTTGGGGGGCTAACTGAAGCTTTCTTT CSVGGLTEAFF
TRBJ1-5 NA NA TRBV28 TGTGCCAGCAGTTTCGCGGGGCAAGGGGCAGGGCCCCAGCATTTT CASSFAGQGAGPQHF
TRBJ2-7 NA NA TRBV29-1 TGCAGCGTCAGGCGCGGGGTTAGTGGGGACTACGAGCAGTACTTC CSVRRGVSGDYEQYF
TRBJ2-7 TRBD2 NA TRBV7-9 TGTGCCAGCAGCGCGGGACTAGCTCGTGAGCAGTACTTC CASSAGLAREQYF
TRBJ1-1 NA NA TRBV18 TGTGCCAGCTCACGCAGTAACACTGAAGCTTTCTTT CASSRSNTEAFF
TRBJ2-1 NA NA TRBV28 TGTGCCAGCAGCTTGGGGGGTAGTAACTACAATGAGCAGTTCTTC CASSLGGSNYNEQFF
TRBJ1-5 NA NA TRBV6-4 TGTGCCAGCCCGCCGGGGGGAAATCAGCCCCAGCATTTT CASPPGGNQPQHF
TRBJ2-3 TRBD2 NA TRBV18 TGTGCCAGCTCACCGCTTCTAGCGGGGGCCACAGATACGCAGTATTTT CASSPLLAGATDTQYF
TRBJ2-7 TRBD2 NA TRBV7-8 TGTGCCAGCAGCCCCTCCCGACTAGCGGGAGAATCCCAGCAGTACTTC CASSPSRLAGESQQYF
TRBJ1-6 TRBD1 few TRBV23-1 TGCGCCAGCAGTCGGCCCGGGACAGATAATTCACCCCTCCACTTT CASSRPGTDNSPLHF
TRBJ1-1 TRBD1 NA TRBV7-9 TGTGCCAGCAGCCTCAGGACAGGGGACACTGAAGCTTTCTTT CASSLRTGDTEAFF
TRBJ2-1 NA few TRBV5-1 TGCGCCAGCAGCCCCCGACTTGCCAGCTCCTACAATGAGCAGTTCTTC CASSPRLASSYNEQFF
TRBJ2-3 TRBD2 NA TRBV5-4 TGTGCCAGCAGGTCTCAACTAGCGGTCACAGATACGCAGTATTTT CASRSQLAVTDTQYF
TRBJ2-3 NA NA TRBV27 TGTGCCAGCAGTGGACTCATCACAGATACGCAGTATTTT CASSGLITDTQYF
TRBJ2-1 TRBD2 few TRBV5-1 TGCGCCAGCAGCTTATCGGGTCTAGCGGGACGACGTTACAATGAGCAGTTCTTC CASSLSGLAGRRYNEQFF
TRBJ2-3 NA NA TRBV4-3 TGCGCCAGCAGCGCCCGGCTAGGGGCGGGGTCCACAGATACGCAGTATTTT CASSARLGAGSTDTQYF
TRBJ1-1 TRBD1 NA TRBV27 TGTGCCAGCAGTTGGGGGACAGGGGTCGCTGAAGCTTTCTTT CASSWGTGVAEAFF
TRBJ2-7 TRBD1 NA TRBV28 TGTGCCAGCAGTTCCCACGACAGGGGCGGCCACGAGCAGTACTTC CASSSHDRGGHEQYF